The 18 T cell receptor beta chains below were found in one sample sequenced in a study of shared clonotypes between healthy human individuals. Some clones are missing from TCRdb's copy, which holds only in-frame ones; the method was immunoSEQ multiplex PCR. The profile covers 400,000 to 600,000 clones, with around 79% appearing a single time and roughly an eighth taken by the ten largest. What was sequenced was PBMCs. The source of these receptors is a woman aged 40 to 55 in good health. Some clones in this sample may be carry-over from other donors' samples.

In this sample, this clone turned up a few times. The V gene is TRBV10-3, the J gene TRBJ1-2; D might be TRBD1 (5 bases). V gave up 7 bases and J gave up 8 bases, with 11 bases separating them. The CDR3 spans 11 residues. Germline V lookup: CDR1 ENHRY, CDR2 SYGVKD. The CDR3 region is CAIKQGEGYTF. In DNA form, the CDR3 reads TGTGCCATCAAGCAGGGAGAAGGCTACACCTTC.

The chain combines TRBV6-5 with TRBJ2-2, with D possibly TRBD1 on 5 matching bases. The length of the CDR3 is 13 residues. The V and J ends lost 5 bases and 6 bases respectively, with 10 bases between them. CDR1 is MNHEY and CDR2 is SVGAGI in the germline V gene. As DNA, the CDR3 is TGTGCCAGCAGTCACAAGGGGCCCGGGGAGCTGTTTTTT. Translating it yields CASSHKGPGELFF.

This chain joins TRBV20-1 and TRBJ2-7; the D is unclear. V was cut by 4 bases and J by 3 bases, with 4 bases left in between. CDR1 DFQATT and CDR2 SNEGSKA come from the germline V gene (reference sequence). This CDR3 comprises 10 residues. The CDR3 protein is CSAIGYEQYF. CDR3 DNA sequence: TGCAGTGCTATAGGCTACGAGCAGTACTTC.

V gene TRBV28 combines with J gene TRBJ2-7; 9 nucleotides line up with TRBD2. The germline gives CDR1 MDHEN, CDR2 SYDVKM. The CDR3 contains 14 residues. J was trimmed by 2 bases and V by 7 bases; bases with no gene match: 6. This CDR3 is CASTGLAPTYEQYF. In nucleotides, the CDR3 is TGTGCCAGCACAGGACTAGCGCCAACCTACGAGCAGTACTTC.

The chain combines TRBV4-1 with TRBJ1-1; D gene uncertain. The ends were cut back, 3 bases at V and 0 bases at J, with 14 bases in the middle. This CDR3 is 16 amino acids long. CDR1 is MGHRA, CDR2 YSYEKL, per germline. The CDR3 sequence: CASSQPTGRVNTEAFF. The DNA for the CDR3 is TGCGCCAGCAGCCAGCCCACCGGACGGGTGAACACTGAAGCTTTCTTT.

The V gene is TRBV28, the J gene TRBJ1-4; TRBD1 might be the D (5 bases). Between the trimmed V and J ends, which lost 4 bases and 5 bases, there was a span of 5 bases. There are 12 residues in the CDR3. The V gene's germline CDR1 is MDHEN and CDR2 SYDVKM. CDR3 nucleotides: TGTGCCAGCAGTTGGGGGAATGAAAAACTGTTTTTT. Its protein product is CASSWGNEKLFF. The variable domain in full, completed from reference TRBV28 and TRBJ1-4, reads DVKVTQSSRYLVKRTGEKVFLECVQDMDHENMFWYRQDPGLGLRLIYFSYDVKMKEKGDIPEGYSVSREKKERFSLILESASTNQTSMYLCASSWGNEKLFFGSGTQLSVL.

This clone was seen only once. The V gene is TRBV30, the J gene TRBJ2-3, with a weak D call TRBD2 (6 bases). The germline CDR1 and CDR2 sequences are GTSNPN and SVGIG (reference sequence). This CDR3 is 14 amino acids long. Trimming removed 2 bases at V and 6 bases at J, with 15 bases between. In DNA, the CDR3 is TGTGCCTGGAGTCCCGGGACTGCCGTTGATACGCAGTATTTT. Translated: CAWSPGTAVDTQYF.

The chain has TRBV14 and TRBJ2-3; D tentatively fits TRBD1 or TRBD2 (5 bases each). CDR3 size: 17 residues. V was trimmed by 0 bases and J by 1 base, leaving 14 bases between them. Per the germline V gene, CDR1 is SGHDN and CDR2 is FVKESK. The CDR3 loop is CASSQDRRDQRTDTQYF. CDR3 coding DNA: TGTGCCAGCAGCCAAGATCGACGGGACCAACGCACAGATACGCAGTATTTT.

J is TRBJ2-1 and V is TRBV6-5, with 7 bases matching TRBD1. The CDR3 consists of 13 residues. Germline lookup yields CDR1 MNHEY and CDR2 SVGAGI. The V gene end was trimmed by 6 bases and the J gene end by 9 bases; junction bases not matched to a gene: 8. The CDR3 sequence is CASRLTGTFEQFF. In DNA form, the CDR3 reads TGTGCCAGCAGGCTGACAGGGACGTTTGAGCAGTTCTTC.

The CDR3 loop reads CASSQTGGPEQYF. The CDR3 coding sequence is TGTGCCAGCAGCCAAACGGGAGGGCCCGAGCAGTACTTC. This chain connects TRBV4-2 to TRBJ2-7, with 8 bases that match TRBD2. This CDR3 spans 13 amino acids. V lost 2 bases, J lost 6 bases, and 3 bases stayed unmatched. CDR1 and CDR2 from the germline V gene are LGHNA and YNFKEQ.

This clone has only one observation. CDR3 DNA sequence: TGCAGCGTTGAAAGTCAGGACAACCAAGAGACCCAGTACTTC. This gives the protein CSVESQDNQETQYF. This rearrangement joins TRBV29-1 to TRBJ2-5, with D possibly matching TRBD1 (5 bases). CDR1 is SQVTM and CDR2 is ANQGSEA in the germline V gene. This CDR3 comprises 14 residues. V was shortened by 2 bases and J by 0 bases, with 10 bases between the two germline ends.

Only a few counts were recorded for this clone. The gene calls are TRBV10-3 and TRBJ1-2; TRBD1 is a possible D gene (5 bases). This CDR3 has 13 residues. Trimming took 6 bases from V and 4 from J, leaving 12 bases between them. Germline loops: CDR1 ENHRY, CDR2 SYGVKD. CDR3 DNA sequence: TGTGCCATCAGAGAACAGGTTATCTATGGCTACACCTTC. Translated, it gives CAIREQVIYGYTF.

CDR3 sequence: CASSLGGRRRQPQHF. The CDR3 DNA reads TGTGCCAGCAGCTTAGGCGGCCGGAGGCGTCAGCCCCAGCATTTT. The chain carries TRBV7-2 and TRBJ1-5; D gene ambiguous. The germline gives CDR1 SGHTA, CDR2 FQGNSA. V lost 1 base, J lost 6 bases, and 13 bases lay in between. The CDR3 spans 15 residues.

The V gene is TRBV4-1, the J gene TRBJ2-1; D call uncertain. CDR3 length: 11 amino acids. Germline loops: CDR1 MGHRA, CDR2 YSYEKL. Trimming pared 7 bases from V and 10 bases from J, leaving 11 bases between. CDR3 nucleotide sequence: TGCGCCAGCACCTTCCCCAAGGAGCAGTTCTTC. Encoded protein: CASTFPKEQFF.

The chain recombines TRBV10-3 with TRBJ2-7; D possibly corresponds to TRBD2 (6 bases). Germline loops: CDR1 ENHRY, CDR2 SYGVKD. Trimming left V 10 bases short and J 5 bases short, with 12 bases between. CDR3 length equals 11 residues. CDR3 loop: CATGGVDEQYF. The CDR3 DNA sequence: TGTGCCACCGGCGGGGTCGACGAGCAGTACTTC.

This clone occurred a few times. This chain links TRBV5-1 with TRBJ2-2; 7 bases line up with TRBD1. Germline loops: CDR1 SGHRS, CDR2 YFSETQ. The trim removed 4 bases at V and 0 bases at J, leaving 3 bases unmatched. The CDR3 has 15 amino acids. The CDR3 region is CASSVQGTNTGELFF. The CDR3 DNA is TGCGCCAGCAGCGTACAGGGGACGAACACCGGGGAGCTGTTTTTT.

This rearrangement joins TRBV11-3 to TRBJ2-1; 16 bases map to TRBD2. This CDR3 is 17 amino acids long. Germline V gene sequence: CDR1 SGHNT, CDR2 YENEEA. The junction had 7 bases not matched to a gene; V was cut back by 4 bases and J by 7 bases. CDR3 in amino acids: CASSSGLAGGPRNEQFF. Here the CDR3 DNA reads TGTGCCAGCAGCTCGGGACTAGCGGGAGGGCCAAGGAATGAGCAGTTCTTC.

Comments on this clone: The same CDR3 arises from other DNA sequences in this sample as well. The chain has TRBV2 and TRBJ2-5; 7 positions agree with TRBD2. The V gene end was trimmed by 4 bases and the J gene end by 2 bases; junction bases not matched to a gene: 10. The CDR3 contains 16 residues. From germline, CDR1 is SNHLY and CDR2 FYNNEI. The CDR3 here is CASSGGGLAFQETQYF. In DNA form, the CDR3 reads TGTGCCAGCAGTGGGGGGGGACTGGCGTTTCAAGAGACCCAGTACTTC. The whole variable domain, filled in from reference TRBV2 and TRBJ2-5, reads EPEVTQTPSHQVTQMGQEVILRCVPISNHLYFYWYRQILGQKVEFLVSFYNNEISEKSEIFDDQFSVERPDGSNFTLKIRSTKLEDSAMYFCASSGGGLAFQETQYFGPGTRLLVL.